This T cell receptor beta chain was captured in a study of T cell clonotyping in hematopoietic cell transplantation. The table came from immunoSEQ multiplex PCR; TCRdb's copy has only in-frame clones and leaves some out. Of approximately 14,000 clones listed, approximately 84% are singletons. The V end was cut by 1 base, the J end by 2 bases, with 8 bases between. This CDR3 is 14 amino acids long. CDR1 is SGHTS, CDR2 YDEGEE, per germline. To note about this clone: Its antigen is not known.

Broader study findings: Graft donor and pretransplant recipient Inverse Simpson Index values predicted broader posttransplant TCR diversity.

The sequenced sample was PBMCs, obtained 100 days after allogeneic stem cell transplant. This receptor was taken from a male patient aged 45-60 years who had an allogeneic stem cell transplant from an unrelated donor, so T cells may come from the graft donor. Some clones in this sample may be carry-over from other donors' samples. V and J are TRBV5-8 and TRBJ2-3, with a tentative D call TRBD2 (6 bases). CDR3 protein: CASSLRTTTDTQYF. The CDR3 DNA reads TGTGCCAGCAGCTTGAGGACTACCACAGATACGCAGTATTTT.